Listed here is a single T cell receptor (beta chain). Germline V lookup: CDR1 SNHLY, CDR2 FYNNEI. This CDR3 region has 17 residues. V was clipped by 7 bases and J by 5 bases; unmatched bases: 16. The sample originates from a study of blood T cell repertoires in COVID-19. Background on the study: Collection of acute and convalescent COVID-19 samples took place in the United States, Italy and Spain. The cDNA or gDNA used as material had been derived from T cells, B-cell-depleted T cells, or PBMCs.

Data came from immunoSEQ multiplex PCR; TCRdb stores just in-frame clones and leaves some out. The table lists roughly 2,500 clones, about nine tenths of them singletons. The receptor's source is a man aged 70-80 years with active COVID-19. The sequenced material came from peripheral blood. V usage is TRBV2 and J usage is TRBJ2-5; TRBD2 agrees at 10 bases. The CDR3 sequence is CASKGRRAGGKRETQYF. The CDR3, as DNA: TGTGCCAGCAAAGGGAGACGAGCGGGGGGGAAACGGGAGACCCAGTACTTC.